Each of the 25 T cell receptor beta chains below was sequenced from the same sample in a study of blood T cell repertoires in COVID-19. Measured with immunoSEQ multiplex PCR; TCRdb has only the in-frame clones, and not every one. The profile shows about 120,000 clones, roughly 88% of them singletons. Sequencing was carried out using peripheral blood. These receptors came from a man aged 35 to 55 with acute or convalescent COVID-19.

The chain employs TRBV7-8 and TRBJ2-7; the D gene is possibly TRBD1 (5 bases). Germline values: CDR1 SGHVS, CDR2 FQNEAQ. This CDR3 has 15 amino acids. V gave up 7 bases and J gave up 2 bases, with 18 bases separating them. The CDR3 sequence: CASTPQGVNPYEQYF. The CDR3 DNA is TGTGCCAGCACGCCCCAGGGTGTAAACCCCTACGAGCAGTACTTC.

This clone appeared a single time. V and J are TRBV6-1 and TRBJ1-6, with 10 positions matching TRBD1. Per the germline V gene, CDR1 is MNHNS and CDR2 is SASEGT. V gave up 1 base and J gave up 5 bases; unmatched junction bases: 5. The CDR3 has 17 amino acids. CDR3 in DNA: TGTGCCAGCAGTGAAGTGGGACAGGGGCTCAATAATTCACCCCTCCACTTT. Its protein is CASSEVGQGLNNSPLHF.

V and J are TRBV27 and TRBJ2-5, with D maybe TRBD2 (6 bases). This CDR3 contains 15 residues. Trimming pared 3 bases from V and 5 bases from J, leaving 16 bases between. Per the germline V gene, CDR1 is MNHEY and CDR2 is SMNVEV (reference sequence). CDR3 loop: CASSFGGEEFETQYF. The CDR3 nucleotides are TGTGCCAGCAGTTTTGGAGGGGAAGAATTTGAGACCCAGTACTTC.

The chain combines TRBV6-1 with TRBJ2-3; no clear D. Germline V CDR1 and CDR2: MNHNS, SASEGT. CDR3 length: 15 amino acids. The V end was cut by 0 bases, the J end by 0 bases, with 7 bases between. For the CDR3, the DNA is TGTGCCAGCAGTGAAGCCGCGCCCAGCACAGATACGCAGTATTTT. The encoded protein is CASSEAAPSTDTQYF.

This clone was found a few times. The genes are TRBV19 and TRBJ1-2, with 8 bases aligning to TRBD1. CDR1 is LNHDA and CDR2 is SQIVND in the germline V gene (reference sequence). This CDR3 comprises 15 residues. Trimming at V came to 3 bases and at J to 3 bases, leaving 6 bases not matched to a gene. CDR3 DNA: TGTGCCAGTAGTATCTCTGCCAGGGGGCACTATGGCTACACCTTC. Its protein product is CASSISARGHYGYTF.

The chain uses TRBV9 and TRBJ2-7, with 7 bases that match TRBD1. V trimming: 0 bases; J trimming: 1 base; junction bases outside the gene matches: 4. Germline lookup yields CDR1 SGDLS and CDR2 YYNGEE. The CDR3 spans 15 residues. DNA for the CDR3: TGTGCCAGCAGCGTAGAAAGGGACAGATCCTACGAGCAGTACTTC. It yields the protein CASSVERDRSYEQYF.

V usage is TRBV2 and J usage is TRBJ2-3, with TRBD1 matching over 7 bases. Germline CDR1 reads SNHLY; CDR2 reads FYNNEI. The V and J ends lost 8 bases and 2 bases, in that order; junction bases with no gene match: 4. The CDR3 totals 13 residues. The CDR3 nucleotides read TGTGCCAGCTGGACAGGCTACACAGATACGCAGTATTTT. Its protein is CASWTGYTDTQYF.

In regard to this clone: The junction differs from germline at one of its ends, possibly a read error. The chain recombines TRBV6-1 with TRBJ1-4; 7 bases fit TRBD1. The CDR3 runs to 16 residues. CDR1 is MNHNS and CDR2 is SASEGT in the germline V gene. CDR3 region: CASSVMGTATNEKLFF. The CDR3 coding sequence is TGTGCCAGCAGTGTAATGGGGACAGCAACAAATGAAAAACTGTTTTTT.

The rearrangement links TRBV7-2 to TRBJ2-5, with a tentative D call TRBD2 (6 bases). CDR3 size: 15 residues. V was trimmed by 5 bases and J by 4 bases, leaving 17 bases between them. Germline assignment: CDR1 SGHTA and CDR2 FQGNSA. For the CDR3, the DNA is TGTGCCAGCAGCCCCAATTCTGGGAGGCCAGAGACCCAGTACTTC. The encoded protein is CASSPNSGRPETQYF.

This rearrangement joins TRBV27 to TRBJ2-5; D unresolved. Trimming removed 0 bases from V and 1 base from J, with 6 bases in between. The CDR3 covers 14 residues. CDR1 and CDR2 from the germline V gene are MNHEY and SMNVEV (reference sequence). The CDR3 nucleotides read TGTGCCAGCAGTTTATCGAGGTTCCAAGAGACCCAGTACTTC. This gives the protein CASSLSRFQETQYF.

The chain couples TRBV7-2 to TRBJ2-5; 7 bases are shared with TRBD2. The CDR3 totals 14 residues. Trimming at V came to 4 bases and at J to 2 bases, leaving 4 bases not matched to a gene. The germline V gene encodes CDR1 SGHTA and CDR2 FQGNSA. The CDR3 region is CASSSGGLQETQYF. CDR3 nucleotide sequence: TGTGCCAGCAGCTCGGGGGGTTTACAAGAGACCCAGTACTTC.

This chain links TRBV6-5 with TRBJ2-3; TRBD2 agrees at 9 bases. In germline, CDR1 is MNHEY, CDR2 SVGAGI. The CDR3 is 13 residues long. With V trimmed by 6 bases and J by 5 bases, 3 bases remained unmatched. The CDR3 bases are TGTGCCAGCAGCCGCGGGGGGGAAGATACGCAGTATTTT. It specifies CASSRGGEDTQYF.

The rearrangement joins TRBV7-9 to TRBJ1-3; 7 bases are shared with TRBD1. This CDR3 has 18 amino acids. Germline-derived CDR1 and CDR2 are SEHNR and FQNEAQ (reference sequence). The J segment lost 2 bases and the V segment lost 3 bases, leaving 13 bases of the junction unmatched. The CDR3 spells CASSFTGATGVPGNTIYF. The CDR3 nucleotides are TGTGCCAGCAGCTTCACGGGGGCCACAGGGGTCCCTGGAAACACCATATATTTT.

The J gene is TRBJ1-3, the V gene TRBV7-9, with 7 positions matching TRBD1. Germline V gene lookup returns CDR1 SEHNR and CDR2 FQNEAQ (reference sequence). V dropped 2 bases and J dropped 0; count of bases not matched to a gene: 4. The CDR3 has 16 amino acids. The CDR3 coding sequence is TGTGCCAGCAGCTTATGGACAGGTGCCTCTGGAAACACCATATATTTT. This sequence encodes CASSLWTGASGNTIYF.

The chain has TRBV4-1 and TRBJ1-2; no firm D call. The CDR3 has 16 amino acids. Germline CDR1 reads MGHRA; CDR2 reads YSYEKL. V lost 0 bases and J lost 8, with 19 bases in between. CDR3 sequence (DNA): TGCGCCAGCAGCCAAGACTACTACGTTTCCGGTCGGGGCTACACCTTC. Encoded protein: CASSQDYYVSGRGYTF.

CDR3 sequence (DNA): TGTGCCAGTAGTATTGATACAGGGGTTGGAGAGACCCAGTACTTC. It encodes CASSIDTGVGETQYF. V usage is TRBV19 and J usage is TRBJ2-5, with TRBD1 identical over 7 bases. In germline, CDR1 is LNHDA, CDR2 SQIVND (reference sequence). V gave up 3 bases and J gave up 4 bases; unmatched junction bases: 8. The length of the CDR3 is 15 residues.

This clone appeared a few times. The chain joins TRBV10-1 to TRBJ1-4, with D hard to call. Germline V lookup: CDR1 WNHNN, CDR2 SYGVQD (reference sequence). The ends were cut back, 4 bases at V and 8 bases at J, with 11 bases in the middle. This CDR3 region has 13 residues. The CDR3 DNA is TGCGCCAGCAGTGCGGCGAGAGGCGAAAAACTGTTTTTT. It specifies CASSAARGEKLFF.

The gene calls are TRBV10-3 and TRBJ1-1; no clear D gene. Trimming cost V 6 bases and J 0 bases, with 8 bases left between them. The CDR3 has 13 residues. The germline gives CDR1 ENHRY, CDR2 SYGVKD. CDR3 sequence (DNA): TGTGCCATCAGCCCAACAGTGAACACTGAAGCTTTCTTT. Protein sequence: CAISPTVNTEAFF.

This CDR3 reads CASSDQGAPREKLFF. The CDR3 DNA reads TGTGCCAGCAGTGACCAGGGGGCGCCGCGTGAAAAACTGTTTTTT. V gene TRBV6-1 combines with J gene TRBJ1-4, with 8 bases lining up with TRBD1. CDR1 MNHNS and CDR2 SASEGT come from the germline V gene. J gave up 7 bases and V 3 bases, and 7 bases lay outside the gene matches. This CDR3 spans 15 amino acids.

The chain uses TRBV6-2 or TRBV6-3 and TRBJ1-4, with D possibly being TRBD1 (6 bases). Deletions cut 6 bases from V and 12 bases from J, with 23 bases between. The CDR3 length is 15 residues. The germline V gene has CDR1 MNHEY and CDR2 SVGEGT. In nucleotides, the CDR3 is TGTGCCAGCAGCGCGTCCGGGACACCGGGAGGTGAACTGTTTTTT. This encodes CASSASGTPGGELFF.

This sequence joins TRBV6-6 and TRBJ1-1; TRBD1 aligns across 8 bases. Losses at the gene ends were 0 bases for V and 0 bases for J; bases not matched to a gene: 3. The V gene's germline CDR1 is MNHNY and CDR2 SVGAGI (reference sequence). CDR3 length: 16 residues. The CDR3 sequence is CASSYSTGGMNTEAFF. As DNA, the CDR3 is TGTGCCAGCAGTTACTCTACAGGGGGAATGAACACTGAAGCTTTCTTT.

The V and J genes are TRBV27 and TRBJ2-7, with 10 bases lining up with TRBD2. Germline V gene sequence: CDR1 MNHEY, CDR2 SMNVEV (reference sequence). V dropped 0 bases and J dropped 4; count of bases not matched to a gene: 3. CDR3 size: 15 residues. The CDR3 spells CASSLSPSGRYEQYF. CDR3 in DNA: TGTGCCAGCAGTTTATCGCCTAGCGGGAGATACGAGCAGTACTTC.

V usage is TRBV11-2 and J usage is TRBJ1-4; no reliable D call. Trimming cost V 2 bases and J 2 bases, with 9 bases left between them. This CDR3 is built from 15 residues. In germline, CDR1 is SGHAT, CDR2 FQNNGV. Here the CDR3 reads CASSLLPGTNEKLFF. The CDR3 DNA reads as TGTGCCAGCAGCTTACTGCCGGGGACTAATGAAAAACTGTTTTTT.

The gene calls are TRBV29-1 and TRBJ2-3, with 8 nucleotides matching TRBD1. Per the germline V gene, CDR1 is SQVTM and CDR2 is ANQGSEA. V trimming: 1 base; J trimming: 0 bases; junction bases outside the gene matches: 6. The CDR3 consists of 16 residues. The CDR3 is CSVEGVRTGSTDTQYF. The CDR3 bases are TGCAGCGTTGAAGGGGTTCGGACAGGGAGCACAGATACGCAGTATTTT.

The chain uses TRBV6-5 and TRBJ2-7, with D uncertain. Trimming took off 2 bases at V and 4 bases at J, with 9 bases between the two ends. Germline assignment: CDR1 MNHEY and CDR2 SVGAGI. CDR3 length: 13 residues. The CDR3 DNA follows: TGTGCCAGCAGTTACGGCACCTCGTACGAGCAGTACTTC. Its protein product is CASSYGTSYEQYF.